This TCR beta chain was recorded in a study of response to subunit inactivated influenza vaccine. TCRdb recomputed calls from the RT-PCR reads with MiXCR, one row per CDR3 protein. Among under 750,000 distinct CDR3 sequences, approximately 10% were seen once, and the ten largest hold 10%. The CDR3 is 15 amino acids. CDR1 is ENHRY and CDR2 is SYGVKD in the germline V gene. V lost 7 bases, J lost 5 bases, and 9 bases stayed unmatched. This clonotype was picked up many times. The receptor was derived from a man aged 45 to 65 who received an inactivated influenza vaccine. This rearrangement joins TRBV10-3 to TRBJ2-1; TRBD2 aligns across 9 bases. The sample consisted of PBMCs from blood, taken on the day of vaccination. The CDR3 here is CAITMSGGPNNEQFF. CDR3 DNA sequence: TGTGCCATCACTATGAGCGGGGGGCCGAACAATGAGCAGTTCTTC.